This is a list of T cell receptor beta chains from one sample in a study of siplizumab effects on memory and regulatory T cells. TCRdb's table, derived via immunoSEQ multiplex PCR, lists solely in-frame clones and lacks some. The sample gives 95,000 to 100,000 clones, 80% to 95% of which show up once; approximately 12% is in the top ten. The specimen was non-Treg CD4+ T cells sorted from blood. These receptors all come from a human donor in good health. The CDR3 runs from the conserved cysteine through the conserved F or W. Each record gives: clone size, V gene, J gene, D gene, CDR3 protein, CDR3 DNA. A D gene is named only where the DNA matches it firmly. Size is omitted from some rows. Given values are once, few, many or a class for expanded clones.

>-|TRBV29-1|TRBJ2-3|TRBD1
CSVEVAGQGTDTQYF
TGCAGCGTTGAAGTCGCCGGACAGGGCACAGATACGCAGTATTTT
>-|TRBV30|TRBJ1-5|-
CAWSRASGVNQPQHF
TGTGCCTGGAGTCGGGCCTCAGGGGTCAATCAGCCCCAGCATTTT
>-|TRBV4-2|TRBJ1-1|-
CASSPKQKPEAFF
TGTGCCAGCAGCCCGAAACAGAAGCCTGAAGCTTTCTTT
>-|TRBV18|TRBJ2-3|-
CASSPTDVASTDTQYF
TGTGCCAGCTCACCTACAGACGTTGCTAGCACAGATACGCAGTATTTT
>-|TRBV6-5|TRBJ1-1|TRBD1
CASSYSGQLNTEAFF
TGTGCCAGCAGTTATTCGGGACAGTTGAACACTGAAGCTTTCTTT
>-|TRBV7-2|TRBJ2-1|-
CASSLAGAGSYNEQFF
TGTGCCAGCAGCTTAGCTGGAGCGGGCTCCTACAATGAGCAGTTCTTC
>-|TRBV18|TRBJ2-7|-
CASSPLAGGQYF
TGTGCCAGCTCACCGCTCGCCGGAGGGCAGTACTTC
>-|TRBV28|TRBJ2-2|TRBD2
CASSSQRLAGNTGELFF
TGTGCCAGCAGTTCCCAACGACTAGCGGGAAACACCGGGGAGCTGTTTTTT
>-|TRBV19|TRBJ1-4|-
CASSGGTYNEKLFF
TGTGCCAGTAGTGGCGGGACATACAATGAAAAACTGTTTTTT
>-|TRBV10-2|TRBJ2-7|-
CASSEDSGGEQYF
TGCGCCAGCAGTGAGGACTCTGGAGGCGAGCAGTACTTC
>-|TRBV10-3|TRBJ2-7|TRBD2
CAISGPGLAGLYEQYF
TGTGCCATCAGTGGTCCGGGACTAGCGGGCCTCTACGAGCAGTACTTC
>once|TRBV6-5|TRBJ2-7|-
CASSYSKAPTYEQYF
TGTGCCAGCAGTTACTCCAAAGCGCCCACCTACGAGCAGTACTTC
>-|TRBV10-1|TRBJ2-7|TRBD1
CASSERQGAEQYF
TGCGCCAGCAGTGAAAGACAGGGCGCCGAGCAGTACTTC
>-|TRBV19|TRBJ2-2|-
CASILGGEYTGELFF
TGTGCCAGTATCCTCGGGGGAGAGTACACCGGGGAGCTGTTTTTT
>-|TRBV4-2|TRBJ2-1|TRBD2
CASSFLAGAHNEQFF
TGTGCCAGCAGCTTCCTAGCGGGGGCCCACAATGAGCAGTTCTTC
>once|TRBV7-2|TRBJ1-3|-
CASSLRAGDTGNTIYF
TGTGCCAGCAGCTTAAGGGCAGGGGATACTGGAAACACCATATATTTT
>-|TRBV7-6|TRBJ1-5|-
CASSLGRVGQPQHF
TGTGCCAGCAGCTTAGGAAGGGTTGGGCAGCCCCAGCATTTT
>-|TRBV11-2|TRBJ2-5|TRBD2
CASSLGLAGETQYF
TGTGCCAGCAGCTTAGGGCTAGCGGGAGAGACCCAGTACTTC
>-|TRBV28|TRBJ1-2|TRBD1
CASSFGTAVRGYTF
TGTGCCAGCAGTTTTGGGACAGCGGTCCGTGGCTACACCTTC
>-|TRBV18|TRBJ1-4|TRBD1
CASSPPPRGPNEKLFF
TGTGCCAGCTCACCACCGCCCAGGGGGCCTAATGAAAAACTGTTTTTT
>-|TRBV5-1|TRBJ2-7|-
CASSLVGSPYEQYF
TGCGCCAGCAGCTTGGTTGGGAGCCCCTACGAGCAGTACTTC
>-|TRBV4-2|TRBJ2-1|TRBD2
CASTSTSGIYEQFF
TGTGCCAGCACTTCGACTAGCGGGATCTATGAGCAGTTCTTC
>-|TRBV28|TRBJ2-7|-
CASSGKDESYEQYF
TGTGCCAGCAGTGGGAAGGACGAATCCTACGAGCAGTACTTC
>once|TRBV7-2|TRBJ2-1|-
CASSSRQRFSYNEQFF
TGTGCCAGCAGCTCGAGACAGCGTTTTTCCTACAATGAGCAGTTCTTC
>once|TRBV5-1|TRBJ2-7|TRBD2
CASSRQGTSSYEQYF
TGCGCCAGCAGTCGCCAGGGGACTAGCTCCTACGAGCAGTACTTC